This T cell receptor (beta chain) comes out of a study of OX40 agonist ivuxolimab in advanced cancers. Study-level information: Given to patients was ivuxolimab, an agonistic anti-OX40 (CD134) antibody. Participants averaged about 66 years of age (range about 23 to 80) and were around 80% male.

V trimming: 5 bases; J trimming: 1 base; junction bases outside the gene matches: 6. Germline values: CDR1 SGHAT, CDR2 FQNNGV. The CDR3 is 15 residues long. Broader study findings: The antigens recognized by the expanded peripheral T cells, that is their antigen specificity, were not determined. Partly responding patients at 0.1-3.0 mg/kg showed some of the smallest clonal expansion.

Notes on this clone: What it binds is not known.

Produced via immunoSEQ multiplex PCR; TCRdb's table is partial and in-frame only. The table has under 30,000 clones, 86% seen once. The rearrangement uses TRBV11-2 and TRBJ1-2, with TRBD1 matching over 8 bases. The sequenced sample was CD4+ or CD8+ T cells sorted from blood, obtained in a trial of the OX40 agonist ivuxolimab. This TCR derives from an adult with an advanced solid tumor such as melanoma, head and neck, liver or kidney cancer. This CDR3 is CASSGTGGFNYGYTF. The CDR3 region has the DNA TGTGCCAGCAGCGGAACAGGGGGATTTAACTATGGCTACACCTTC.